The 2 T cell receptor beta chains listed next were all sequenced from one sample in a study of graft-versus-host responses after intestinal transplantation. Their recognized antigens are unknown. Assay: immunoSEQ multiplex PCR; the TCRdb copy retains only in-frame clones and omits some. This table holds about 120,000 clones, 90% found once. Sequenced material: unstimulated CD4+ T cells sorted from spleen or lymph node cells, taken before intestinal transplant. The receptors originated from a human donor who received an intestinal transplant.

This chain connects TRBV7-2 to TRBJ2-2; tentative D call: TRBD1 (6 bases). V was cut by 2 bases and J by 0 bases, with 10 bases left in between. Germline CDR1 reads SGHTA; CDR2 reads FQGNSA. The CDR3 covers 16 residues. CDR3 in amino acids: CASSLLGGPNTGELFF. CDR3 sequence (DNA): TGTGCCAGCAGCTTATTAGGGGGTCCGAACACCGGGGAGCTGTTTTTT.

J is TRBJ2-3 and V is TRBV7-2; D gene ambiguous. The CDR3 is 15 amino acids. Germline assignment: CDR1 SGHTA and CDR2 FQGNSA. V dropped 1 base and J dropped 1 base, with 9 bases sitting between them. This CDR3 reads CASSLGPLGTDTQYF. The DNA for the CDR3 is TGTGCCAGCAGCTTAGGGCCTTTGGGCACAGATACGCAGTATTTT.